This T cell receptor (beta chain) was sequenced in a study of OX40 agonist ivuxolimab in advanced cancers. About the research overall: Patients assigned to dose escalation were diagnosed with hepatocellular carcinoma, melanoma, renal cell or head and neck cancer.

The data were produced by immunoSEQ multiplex PCR, yet TCRdb's version contains in-frame clones alone and is incomplete. The table has tens of thousands of clones, 88% seen once. At baseline, cycle 4 day 1, and cycle 7 day 1, blood was sampled. J gave up 2 bases and V 6 bases, and 8 bases lay outside the gene matches. Germline CDR1 reads SNHLY; CDR2 reads FYNNEI. The CDR3 runs to 16 residues. The gene calls are TRBV2 and TRBJ2-5; TRBD2 aligns across 11 bases. Sequenced material: CD4+ or CD8+ T cells sorted from blood, taken in a trial of the OX40 agonist ivuxolimab. The sequence was obtained from an adult with an advanced solid tumor such as melanoma, head and neck, liver or kidney cancer. The CDR3 nucleotides read TGTGCCAGCAGCCTTTCTAGCGGGAGGACTCAAGAGACCCAGTACTTC. Its translation: CASSLSSGRTQETQYF.